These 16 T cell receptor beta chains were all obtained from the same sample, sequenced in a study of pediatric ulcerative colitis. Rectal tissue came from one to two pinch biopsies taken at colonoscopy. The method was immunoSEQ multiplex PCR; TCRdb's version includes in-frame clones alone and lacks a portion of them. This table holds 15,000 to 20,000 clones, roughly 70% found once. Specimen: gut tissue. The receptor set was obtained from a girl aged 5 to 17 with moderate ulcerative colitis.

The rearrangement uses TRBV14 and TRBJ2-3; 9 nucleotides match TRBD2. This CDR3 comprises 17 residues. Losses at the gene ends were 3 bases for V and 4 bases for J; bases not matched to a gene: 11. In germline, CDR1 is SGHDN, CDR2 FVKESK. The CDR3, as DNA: TGTGCCAGCAGCCACTTGCGGGGGGGGGCCTTCGCAGATACGCAGTATTTT. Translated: CASSHLRGGAFADTQYF.

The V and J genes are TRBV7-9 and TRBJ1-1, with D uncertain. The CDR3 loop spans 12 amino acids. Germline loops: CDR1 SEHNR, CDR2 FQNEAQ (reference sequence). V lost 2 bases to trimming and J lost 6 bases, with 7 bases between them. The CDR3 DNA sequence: TGTGCCAGCAGCTTATCCCAGGCTGAAGCTTTCTTT. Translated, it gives CASSLSQAEAFF.

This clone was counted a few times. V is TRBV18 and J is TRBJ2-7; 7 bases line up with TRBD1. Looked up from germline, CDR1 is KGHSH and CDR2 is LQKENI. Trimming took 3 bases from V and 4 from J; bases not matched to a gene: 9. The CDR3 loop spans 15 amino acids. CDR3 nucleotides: TGTGCCAGCTCACCCTCGGGTAGGGGGCGTTACGAGCAGTACTTC. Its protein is CASSPSGRGRYEQYF.

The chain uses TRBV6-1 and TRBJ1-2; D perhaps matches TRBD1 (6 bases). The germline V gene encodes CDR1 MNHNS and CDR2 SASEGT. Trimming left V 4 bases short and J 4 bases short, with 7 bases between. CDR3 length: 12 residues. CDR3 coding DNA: TGTGCCAGCAGTGGACAGGCCTATGGCTACACCTTC. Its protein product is CASSGQAYGYTF.

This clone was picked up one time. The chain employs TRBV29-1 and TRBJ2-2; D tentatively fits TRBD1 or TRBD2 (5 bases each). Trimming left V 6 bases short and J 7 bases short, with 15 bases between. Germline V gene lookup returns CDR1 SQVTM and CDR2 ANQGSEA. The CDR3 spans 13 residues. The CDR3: CSVGDHSVGELFF. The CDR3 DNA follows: TGCAGCGTGGGGGACCATTCGGTCGGGGAGCTGTTTTTT.

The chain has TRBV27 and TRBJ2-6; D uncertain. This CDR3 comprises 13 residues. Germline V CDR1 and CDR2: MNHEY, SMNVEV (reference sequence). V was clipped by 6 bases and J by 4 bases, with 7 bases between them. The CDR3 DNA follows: TGTGCCAGCAGCCTATCGGGGGCCAACGTCCTGACTTTC. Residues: CASSLSGANVLTF.

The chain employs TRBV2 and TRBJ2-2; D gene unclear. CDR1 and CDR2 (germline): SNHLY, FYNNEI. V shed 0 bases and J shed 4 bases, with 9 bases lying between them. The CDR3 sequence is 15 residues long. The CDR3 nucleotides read TGTGCCAGCAGTGAAGCGGGCCGCGGCACCGGGGAGCTGTTTTTT. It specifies CASSEAGRGTGELFF. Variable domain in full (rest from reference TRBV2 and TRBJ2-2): EPEVTQTPSHQVTQMGQEVILRCVPISNHLYFYWYRQILGQKVEFLVSFYNNEISEKSEIFDDQFSVERPDGSNFTLKIRSTKLEDSAMYFCASSEAGRGTGELFFGEGSRLTVL.

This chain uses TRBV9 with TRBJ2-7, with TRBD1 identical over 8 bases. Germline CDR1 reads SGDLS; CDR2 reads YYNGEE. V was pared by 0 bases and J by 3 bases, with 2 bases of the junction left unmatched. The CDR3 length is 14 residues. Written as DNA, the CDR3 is TGTGCCAGCAGCGTAGGGACAGGGTACTACGAGCAGTACTTC. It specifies CASSVGTGYYEQYF.

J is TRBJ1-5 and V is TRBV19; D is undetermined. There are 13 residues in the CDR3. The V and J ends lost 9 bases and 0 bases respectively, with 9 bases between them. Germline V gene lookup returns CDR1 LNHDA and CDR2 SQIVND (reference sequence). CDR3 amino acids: CASTTGSNQPQHF. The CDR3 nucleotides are TGTGCCAGCACGACGGGTAGCAATCAGCCCCAGCATTTT.

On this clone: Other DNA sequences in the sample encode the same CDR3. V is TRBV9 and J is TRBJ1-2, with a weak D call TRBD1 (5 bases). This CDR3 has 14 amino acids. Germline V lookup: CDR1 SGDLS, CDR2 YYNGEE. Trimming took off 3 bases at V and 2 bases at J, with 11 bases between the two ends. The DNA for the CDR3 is TGTGCCAGCAGCGCAACAGGTCTCAACTATGGCTACACCTTC. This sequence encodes CASSATGLNYGYTF.

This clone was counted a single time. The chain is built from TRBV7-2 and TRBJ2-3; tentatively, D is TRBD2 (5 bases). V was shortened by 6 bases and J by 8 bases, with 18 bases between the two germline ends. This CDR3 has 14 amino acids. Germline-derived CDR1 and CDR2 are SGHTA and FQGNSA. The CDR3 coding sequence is TGTGCCAGCAGTCCTAACACCGATCGGGGTACGCAGTATTTT. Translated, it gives CASSPNTDRGTQYF.

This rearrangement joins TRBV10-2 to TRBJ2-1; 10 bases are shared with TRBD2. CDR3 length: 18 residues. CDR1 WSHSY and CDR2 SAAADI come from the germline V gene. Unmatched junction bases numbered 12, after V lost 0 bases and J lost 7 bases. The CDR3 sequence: CASSESSVGLAAWNEQFF. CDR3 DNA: TGCGCCAGCAGTGAGTCGAGTGTCGGACTAGCGGCCTGGAATGAGCAGTTCTTC.

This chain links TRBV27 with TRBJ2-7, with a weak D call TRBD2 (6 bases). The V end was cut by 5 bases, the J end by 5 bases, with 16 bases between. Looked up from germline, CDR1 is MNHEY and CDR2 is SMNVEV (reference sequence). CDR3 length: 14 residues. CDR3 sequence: CASSPSGWGDEQYF. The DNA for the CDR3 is TGTGCCAGCAGTCCCTCTGGCTGGGGGGACGAGCAGTACTTC.

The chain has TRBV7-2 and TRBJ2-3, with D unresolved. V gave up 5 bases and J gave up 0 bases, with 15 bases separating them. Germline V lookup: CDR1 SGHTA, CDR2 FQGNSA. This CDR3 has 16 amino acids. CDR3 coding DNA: TGTGCCAGCAGCCCCCATGGCGGAACTAGCACAGATACGCAGTATTTT. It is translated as CASSPHGGTSTDTQYF.

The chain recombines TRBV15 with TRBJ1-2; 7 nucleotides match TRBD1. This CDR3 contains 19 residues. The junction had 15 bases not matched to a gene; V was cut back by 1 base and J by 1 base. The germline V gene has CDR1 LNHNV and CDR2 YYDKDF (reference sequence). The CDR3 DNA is TGTGCCACCAGCAGAGGTTCCATCCGGTCAGGGGGTGATAACTATGGCTACACCTTC. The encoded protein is CATSRGSIRSGGDNYGYTF.

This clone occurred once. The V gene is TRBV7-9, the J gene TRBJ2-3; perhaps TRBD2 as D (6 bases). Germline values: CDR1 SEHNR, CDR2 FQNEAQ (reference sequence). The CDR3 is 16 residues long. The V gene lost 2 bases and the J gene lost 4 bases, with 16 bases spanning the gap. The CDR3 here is CASSLYRGGEADTQYF. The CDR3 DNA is TGTGCCAGCAGCTTATACCGCGGAGGGGAGGCAGATACGCAGTATTTT.